This passage covers 6 T cell receptor beta chains from one sample sequenced in a study of blood T cell repertoires in COVID-19. The repertoire was sequenced with immunoSEQ multiplex PCR; TCRdb's copy has only in-frame clones and lacks some. The sample comprises about 230,000 clones, around 84% of which are singletons, and around 15% rests with the top ten. Sequenced input: PBMCs or T cells enriched from blood (not recorded which). Receptor source: a young man who had recovered from COVID-19.

The rearrangement uses TRBV29-1 and TRBJ1-1; tentative D call: TRBD1 (5 bases). This CDR3 contains 13 residues. Germline V gene sequence: CDR1 SQVTM, CDR2 ANQGSEA. The V end was cut by 4 bases, the J end by 1 base, with 10 bases between. CDR3 amino acids: CSVVKGANTEAFF. The CDR3, as DNA: TGCAGCGTTGTGAAAGGGGCGAACACTGAAGCTTTCTTT.

J is TRBJ2-1 and V is TRBV4-1; the match to TRBD2 covers 11 bases. CDR1 MGHRA and CDR2 YSYEKL come from the germline V gene. Losses at the gene ends were 0 bases for V and 8 bases for J; bases not matched to a gene: 6. The CDR3 spans 16 residues. For the CDR3, the DNA is TGCGCCAGCAGCCAAGAATCCACTAGCGGGAGTCATGAGCAGTTCTTC. The encoded protein is CASSQESTSGSHEQFF.

The rearrangement links TRBV5-4 to TRBJ2-5, with a possible D match to TRBD2 (7 bases). Germline values: CDR1 SGHNT, CDR2 YYREEE (reference sequence). The germline V and J ends were trimmed by 0 bases and 1 base, with 13 bases remaining between them. The CDR3 extends over 16 amino acids. CDR3 protein: CASSLVGGGLQETQYF. CDR3 in DNA: TGTGCCAGCAGCTTGGTTGGGGGGGGGCTCCAAGAGACCCAGTACTTC. The entire variable domain, with the rest obtained from reference TRBV5-4 and TRBJ2-5, is as follows: ETGVTQSPTHLIKTRGQQVTLRCSSQSGHNTVSWYQQALGQGPQFIFQYYREEENGRGNFPPRFSGLQFPNYSSELNVNALELDDSALYLCASSLVGGGLQETQYFGPGTRLLVL.

The rearrangement links TRBV6-5 to TRBJ1-3; D gene uncertain. The CDR3 is 16 amino acids. Germline V gene sequence: CDR1 MNHEY, CDR2 SVGAGI. The V and J ends lost 3 bases and 0 bases respectively, with 12 bases between them. The CDR3 sequence is CASSYKMEGSGNTIYF. The CDR3 bases are TGTGCCAGCAGTTATAAGATGGAGGGCTCTGGAAACACCATATATTTT.

This chain links TRBV9 with TRBJ2-1, with 7 bases matching TRBD2. V shed 4 bases, J shed 7 bases, and the junction held 23 bases outside the gene matches. The CDR3 is made up of 19 amino acids. Per germline, CDR1 SGDLS and CDR2 YYNGEE. Here the CDR3 reads CASSPTRSSGVPEKNEQFF. CDR3 nucleotides: TGTGCCAGCAGCCCAACTAGGTCGAGCGGGGTTCCGGAGAAGAATGAGCAGTTCTTC.

This chain links TRBV5-1 with TRBJ2-7, with a weak D call TRBD1 (6 bases). CDR1 and CDR2 from the germline V gene are SGHRS and YFSETQ. V shed 4 bases and J shed 0 bases, with 17 bases lying between them. This CDR3 has 16 residues. CDR3 region: CASSHLGTGSSYEQYF. The CDR3 DNA sequence: TGCGCCAGCAGCCATTTGGGTACAGGGAGCTCCTACGAGCAGTACTTC.